Listed below are T cell receptor beta chains from one sample, sequenced in a study of chemoradiotherapy in HPV16-positive cancers. TCRdb keeps only in-frame clones here, not all; method: immunoSEQ multiplex PCR. Among about 8,700 clones listed, around 67% were seen once. The material was obtained from a patient who underwent chemoradiotherapy. All receptors derive from a human donor with HPV-associated anogenital cancer. Both conserved end residues are part of each CDR3. The D gene is left open where the match is weak. Clone size, where shown, is once, few, many, or a class for clones that have expanded.

abundance	d_gene	v_gene	len	j_gene	CDR3aa	CDR3nt
NA	NA	TRBV7-2	14	TRBJ1-3	CASSKPSSGNTIYF	TGTGCCAGCAGCAAGCCAAGCTCTGGAAACACCATATATTTT
NA	TRBD2	TRBV30	15	TRBJ2-1	CAWRSGRNHYNEQFF	TGTGCCTGGAGAAGCGGGAGGAACCACTACAATGAGCAGTTCTTC
NA	NA	TRBV28	14	TRBJ1-4	CASSRVVPNEKLFF	TGTGCCAGCAGTCGGGTTGTACCTAATGAAAAACTGTTTTTT
NA	NA	TRBV30	14	TRBJ2-7	CAWKRGGVSYEQYF	TGTGCCTGGAAGCGTGGCGGAGTCTCCTACGAGCAGTACTTC
NA	NA	TRBV7-9	15	TRBJ1-4	CASSPPGTGSEKLFF	TGTGCCAGCAGTCCTCCAGGGACGGGTAGTGAAAAACTGTTTTTT
NA	TRBD2	TRBV18	16	TRBJ2-2	CASSAGLAGADGELFF	TGTGCCAGCTCAGCGGGACTAGCGGGAGCCGACGGGGAGCTGTTTTTT
few	NA	TRBV6-5	13	TRBJ1-2	CASSPTIGYGYTF	TGTGCCAGCAGCCCCACTATTGGGTATGGCTACACCTTC
NA	NA	TRBV5-1	14	TRBJ2-7	CASSLKGQSYEQYF	TGCGCCAGCAGCTTGAAAGGACAGTCCTACGAGCAGTACTTC
NA	NA	TRBV4-1	15	TRBJ2-7	CASSQPPRGNYEQYF	TGCGCCAGCAGCCAACCACCCAGGGGAAACTACGAGCAGTACTTC
medium-sized	TRBD2	TRBV19	16	TRBJ2-1	CASSIVGGVSYNEQFF	TGTGCCAGTAGTATAGTTGGGGGGGTCTCCTACAATGAGCAGTTCTTC
NA	NA	TRBV2	15	TRBJ2-1	CASSVGGLRNNEQFF	TGTGCCAGCAGTGTAGGGGGGCTGAGGAACAATGAGCAGTTCTTC
NA	TRBD2	TRBV7-9	15	TRBJ2-1	CASSYRLARNNEQFF	TGTGCCAGCAGCTACCGACTAGCGAGAAACAATGAGCAGTTCTTC
NA	TRBD1	TRBV7-2	14	TRBJ1-2	CASSPQGGGYGYTF	TGTGCCAGCAGCCCACAGGGGGGTGGCTATGGCTACACCTTC
few	NA	TRBV2	13	TRBJ2-7	CACTSVGVLEQYF	TGTGCCTGCACGTCGGTGGGAGTTTTAGAGCAGTACTTC
NA	NA	TRBV7-2	14	TRBJ2-1	CASSPGERANEQFF	TGTGCCAGCAGCCCAGGTGAACGGGCCAATGAGCAGTTCTTC
large	TRBD2	TRBV6-1	13	TRBJ2-1	CASTAGEANEQFF	TGTGCCAGCACAGCGGGAGAGGCAAATGAGCAGTTCTTC
NA	NA	TRBV6-5	15	TRBJ1-1	CASSYGGRVNTEAFF	TGTGCCAGCAGTTACGGGGGGAGGGTGAACACTGAAGCTTTCTTT
NA	NA	TRBV4-2	15	TRBJ2-7	CASSQGGFALSEQYF	TGTGCCAGCAGCCAAGGAGGGTTCGCGTTAAGCGAGCAGTACTTC
once	TRBD1	TRBV25-1	16	TRBJ1-2	CASSDRDRGLRYGYTF	TGTGCCAGCAGTGATAGGGACAGGGGGCTGCGGTATGGCTACACCTTC
few	TRBD1	TRBV7-6	16	TRBJ2-2	CASSALGQGPTGELFF	TGTGCCAGCAGCGCCTTAGGACAGGGCCCCACCGGGGAGCTGTTTTTT
NA	NA	TRBV19	16	TRBJ2-7	CASSEASVKGSYEQYF	TGTGCCAGTAGTGAAGCTAGCGTGAAGGGGTCCTACGAGCAGTACTTC
NA	NA	TRBV30	14	TRBJ1-1	CAWRHRNLNTEAFF	TGTGCCTGGCGTCACCGAAATTTGAACACTGAAGCTTTCTTT
NA	TRBD1	TRBV2	15	TRBJ1-1	CASSKSTGLNTEAFF	TGTGCCAGCAGTAAGTCGACAGGGTTGAACACTGAAGCTTTCTTT
NA	TRBD2	TRBV7-9	19	TRBJ2-2	CASSSPGLAGVLNTGELFF	TGTGCCAGCAGTTCACCGGGACTAGCGGGAGTCCTGAACACCGGGGAGCTGTTTTTT
NA	TRBD2	TRBV4-1	20	TRBJ2-7	CASSQGVLAALTNFGYEQYF	TGCGCCAGCAGCCAAGGAGTACTAGCGGCTCTAACTAATTTTGGCTACGAGCAGTACTTC
NA	TRBD1	TRBV19	17	TRBJ1-1	CASSIPGQGAGDTEAFF	TGTGCCAGTAGTATCCCGGGACAGGGGGCCGGGGACACTGAAGCTTTCTTT
NA	NA	TRBV28	12	TRBJ1-2	CASSLQGYSYTF	TGTGCCAGCAGTCTCCAGGGGTATAGCTACACCTTC
NA	TRBD2	TRBV28	16	TRBJ2-7	CASSSAQAGGFGEQYF	TGTGCCAGCAGTTCCGCCCAAGCGGGAGGGTTTGGAGAGCAGTACTTC
NA	NA	TRBV20-1	11	TRBJ2-5	CSARVGQTEYF	TGCAGTGCTAGAGTAGGCCAAACGGAGTACTTC
NA	NA	TRBV2	16	TRBJ1-5	CASSETFWQSGLAQHF	TGTGCCAGCAGTGAAACCTTCTGGCAGTCCGGGTTGGCCCAGCATTTT
NA	NA	TRBV28	13	TRBJ2-7	CASSLLGTYEQYF	TGTGCCAGCAGTTTGTTGGGAACATACGAGCAGTACTTC
NA	NA	TRBV28	15	TRBJ1-2	CASSFPGRVVIGYTF	TGTGCCAGCAGTTTCCCCGGGAGGGTCGTTATAGGCTACACCTTC
NA	TRBD2	TRBV4-3	17	TRBJ2-3	CASSQRTSGSEADTQYF	TGCGCCAGCAGCCAAAGGACTAGCGGGAGTGAGGCAGATACGCAGTATTTT
NA	NA	TRBV5-1	15	TRBJ2-2	CASTLFVGSTGELFF	TGCGCCAGCACCCTTTTTGTCGGGAGCACCGGGGAGCTGTTTTTT
NA	NA	TRBV7-2	14	TRBJ2-3	CASSLSGVTDTQYF	TGTGCCAGCAGCTTGTCCGGGGTCACAGATACGCAGTATTTT
NA	NA	TRBV6-5	16	TRBJ1-2	CASSSTPPRDMNGYTF	TGTGCCAGCAGTTCCACCCCCCCCCGGGACATGAATGGCTACACCTTC
few	NA	TRBV5-4	15	TRBJ2-5	CASSPPQGSTETQYF	TGTGCCAGCAGCCCGCCCCAGGGATCAACGGAGACCCAGTACTTC
NA	NA	TRBV6-6	15	TRBJ2-2	CASSPSNVNTGELFF	TGTGCCAGCAGTCCCTCTAATGTGAACACCGGGGAGCTGTTTTTT
NA	NA	TRBV4-2	16	TRBJ1-1	CASSQAQGGLNTEAFF	TGTGCCAGCAGCCAAGCCCAAGGGGGACTGAACACTGAAGCTTTCTTT
few	TRBD2	TRBV9	16	TRBJ2-1	CASSVKLAGGDNEQFF	TGTGCCAGCAGCGTAAAACTAGCGGGAGGGGACAATGAGCAGTTCTTC
few	TRBD2	TRBV4-1	17	TRBJ2-3	CASSQVSSGSETDTQYF	TGCGCCAGCAGCCAAGTATCTAGCGGGAGTGAGACAGATACGCAGTATTTT
NA	NA	TRBV25-1	13	TRBJ1-1	CASSETGTDRLGF	TGTGCCAGCAGTGAAACCGGGACGGACAGATTGGGCTTT
NA	TRBD1	TRBV7-2	14	TRBJ2-5	CASSLVGGRETQYF	TGTGCCAGCAGCTTAGTAGGGGGCCGGGAGACCCAGTACTTC
NA	TRBD2	TRBV6-1	15	TRBJ2-7	CASRTSAGGLWEQYF	TGTGCCAGCAGAACCTCGGCGGGGGGGCTGTGGGAGCAGTACTTC
few	NA	TRBV7-9	13	TRBJ2-3	CASSYGGPDTQYF	TGTGCCAGCAGCTATGGAGGGCCCGATACGCAGTATTTT
NA	TRBD1	TRBV13	15	TRBJ2-7	CASSSGQGVSYEQYF	TGTGCCAGCAGCTCGGGACAGGGGGTTTCCTACGAGCAGTACTTC
NA	TRBD2	TRBV6-4	15	TRBJ2-1	CASSELAESYNEQFF	TGTGCCAGCAGCGAACTAGCGGAATCCTACAATGAGCAGTTCTTC
NA	NA	TRBV5-1	14	TRBJ2-7	CASSLATQGHEQYF	TGCGCCAGCAGCTTGGCTACCCAGGGCCACGAGCAGTACTTC
NA	NA	TRBV23-1	14	TRBJ2-7	CASFGQGISYEQYF	TGCGCCAGCTTTGGCCAGGGAATCTCCTACGAGCAGTACTTC
NA	TRBD2	TRBV7-9	16	TRBJ2-1	CASSSTSGGDYNEQFF	TGTGCCAGCAGCTCGACTAGCGGGGGGGATTACAATGAGCAGTTCTTC
NA	NA	TRBV6-5	14	TRBJ2-5	CATSEMWGQETQYF	TGTGCCACCAGCGAAATGTGGGGACAAGAGACCCAGTACTTC
NA	NA	TRBV5-6	15	TRBJ2-5	CASSSPLDGKETQYF	TGTGCCAGCAGCTCCCCCTTGGACGGGAAAGAGACCCAGTACTTC